This TCR beta chain was captured in a study of blood T cell repertoires in COVID-19. Study-wide background: The analysed material was cDNA or gDNA that came from T cells, B-cell-depleted T cells, or PBMCs.

The method was immunoSEQ multiplex PCR; TCRdb's version includes in-frame clones alone and lacks a portion of them. This sample has about 23,000 clones; approximately 94% occur once, and the top ten carry more than 4%. The clonotype was recovered from a woman aged 45-65 years with active COVID-19. Source material: peripheral blood.

The CDR3 sequence: CASSDFSGTGNIQYF. The CDR3 nucleotides are TGTGCCAGCAGTGATTTTAGCGGGACGGGAAACATTCAGTACTTC. The V call is TRBV2, the J call TRBJ2-4, with 8 positions matching TRBD2. With V trimmed by 3 bases and J by 6 bases, 7 bases remained unmatched. This CDR3 has 15 residues. CDR1 and CDR2 from the germline V gene are SNHLY and FYNNEI.